A single sample is the source of the 8 T cell receptor beta chains below, sequenced in a study of cytomegalovirus exposure and HLA in healthy donors. Primers for the PCR totalled 60 Vbeta and 13 Jbeta. Sequencing used immunoSEQ multiplex PCR; TCRdb keeps in-frame clones, though not all of them. This sample yields approximately 190,000 clones, of which around three quarters are seen a single time; around an eighth belongs to the top ten. Sequencing was done on a sample of PBMCs. These receptors were collected from a woman under 40 in good health and CMV-seropositive.

Concerning this clone: The junction and the germline gene differ at one end; a read error may be behind it. The V gene is TRBV7-7, the J gene TRBJ2-2; TRBD1 matches 8 bases. The CDR3 length is 15 residues. Per germline, CDR1 SSHAT and CDR2 FNYEAQ (reference sequence). In DNA form, the CDR3 reads TGTGCTAGCAGCCCCGGGACAGGGAACACCGGGGAGCTGTTTTTT. It codes for CASSPGTGNTGELFF.

The rearrangement joins TRBV6-5 to TRBJ2-7, with TRBD1 as a possible D gene (6 bases). Germline V lookup: CDR1 MNHEY, CDR2 SVGAGI. Trimming pared 2 bases from V and 2 bases from J, leaving 13 bases between. This CDR3 is 15 amino acids long. DNA for the CDR3: TGTGCCAGCAGTTACGCAGGGCAGGGGACCTACGAGCAGTACTTC. This gives the protein CASSYAGQGTYEQYF.

The rearrangement links TRBV7-6 to TRBJ2-7; D gene unclear. With 5 bases removed from V and 0 bases from J, the gap between germline ends came to 11 bases. Germline V gene data show CDR1 as SGHVS and CDR2 as FNYEAQ. The CDR3 consists of 14 residues. Written as DNA, the CDR3 is TGTGCCAGCAGCATCGAAGCGAGCTCCTACGAGCAGTACTTC. Encoded protein: CASSIEASSYEQYF. Looking up the rest from reference TRBV7-6 and TRBJ2-7 gives the full variable domain: GAGVSQSPRYKVTKRGQDVALRCDPISGHVSLYWYRQALGQGPEFLTYFNYEAQQDKSGLPNDRFSAERPEGSISTLTIQRTEQRDSAMYRCASSIEASSYEQYFGPGTRLTVT.

The rearrangement joins TRBV5-1 to TRBJ1-3; D unclear. The V gene's germline CDR1 is SGHRS and CDR2 YFSETQ. Trimming cost V 3 bases and J 3 bases, with 13 bases left between them. There are 15 residues in the CDR3. CDR3 region: CASSSTLASGNTIYF. The CDR3 nucleotides are TGCGCCAGCAGCTCGACCTTAGCTAGTGGAAACACCATATATTTT.

Remarks on this clone: Its ends do not fully match the called genes, so a read error is possible. The chain has TRBV4-3 and TRBJ2-1; 11 nucleotides align to TRBD2. This CDR3 region has 18 residues. Germline values: CDR1 LGHNA, CDR2 YSLEER. The CDR3 DNA sequence: TGCGCCAGTAGCCAACTTCTTTCCCCGACTAGCGGGAATCAGGAGCAGTTCTTC. Protein sequence: CASSQLLSPTSGNQEQFF.

The chain is built from TRBV28 and TRBJ1-2; D is unresolved. Germline V gives CDR1 MDHEN, CDR2 SYDVKM. The CDR3 has 15 residues. Trimming pared 6 bases from V and 0 bases from J, leaving 14 bases between. CDR3 bases: TGTGCCAGCAGATATAAGGAGCCTTCTAACTATGGCTACACCTTC. Protein: CASRYKEPSNYGYTF.

V usage is TRBV28 and J usage is TRBJ1-1; maybe TRBD1 (5 bases). The V gene lost 8 bases and the J gene lost 6 bases, with 16 bases spanning the gap. The germline gives CDR1 MDHEN, CDR2 SYDVKM. This CDR3 region has 13 residues. The CDR3 DNA follows: TGTGCCAGCGGGGCAGTCGATTACGCTGAAGCTTTCTTT. Translated: CASGAVDYAEAFF. The full variable domain, with the rest looked up from reference TRBV28 and TRBJ1-1, is DVKVTQSSRYLVKRTGEKVFLECVQDMDHENMFWYRQDPGLGLRLIYFSYDVKMKEKGDIPEGYSVSREKKERFSLILESASTNQTSMYLCASGAVDYAEAFFGQGTRLTVV.

The rearrangement joins TRBV4-3 to TRBJ2-3; D perhaps matches TRBD2 (6 bases). V lost 0 bases to trimming and J lost 2 bases, with 15 bases between them. This CDR3 region has 17 residues. Germline V CDR1 and CDR2: LGHNA, YSLEER. CDR3 DNA sequence: TGCGCCAGCAGCCAAGATCCGAAGGGAGGAGACACAGATACGCAGTATTTT. It codes for CASSQDPKGGDTDTQYF.